Listed here are 23 T cell receptor beta chains from one sample, sequenced in a study of blood T cell repertoires in COVID-19. The data were produced by immunoSEQ multiplex PCR, yet TCRdb's version contains in-frame clones alone and is incomplete. The sample contains roughly 200,000 clones, about 88% of which appear only once. The sequenced sample was peripheral blood. All receptors come from a man in his fifties or sixties with COVID-19, enrolled during active disease.

The chain links TRBV30 to TRBJ1-1, with D unclear. CDR1 GTSNPN and CDR2 SVGIG come from the germline V gene (reference sequence). The germline V and J ends were trimmed by 1 base and 2 bases, with 8 bases remaining between them. The CDR3 spans 13 residues. The CDR3 bases are TGTGCCTGGAGTGCAACACATAACACTGAAGCTTTCTTT. Its protein product is CAWSATHNTEAFF.

The chain couples TRBV27 to TRBJ2-7, with D possibly matching TRBD2 (8 bases). Trimming shortened V by 5 bases and J by 2 bases, and 19 bases separated the two germline ends. The V gene's germline CDR1 is MNHEY and CDR2 SMNVEV (reference sequence). The CDR3 covers 16 residues. The CDR3 spells CASSPPRGREAYEQYF. The DNA for the CDR3 is TGTGCCAGCAGTCCTCCGAGGGGGCGGGAGGCCTACGAGCAGTACTTC.

This chain joins TRBV3-1 (or the pseudogene TRBV3-2) and TRBJ2-1; possibly TRBD2 for D (6 bases). The CDR3 sequence is 14 residues long. V was pared by 0 bases and J by 5 bases, with 8 bases between. Per the germline V gene, CDR1 is LGHDT and CDR2 is YNNKEL (reference sequence). CDR3 region: CASSQEGTDNEQFF. As DNA, the CDR3 is TGTGCCAGCAGCCAAGAAGGGACTGACAATGAGCAGTTCTTC.

J is TRBJ2-1 and V is TRBV7-9, with TRBD2 matching over 13 bases. The trim removed 5 bases at V and 9 bases at J, leaving 19 bases unmatched. The CDR3 runs 19 residues. Germline-derived CDR1 and CDR2 are SEHNR and FQNEAQ (reference sequence). DNA of the CDR3: TGTGCCAGCAGCCGAGGACTAGCGGGAGTCGTGGTGGTTTCCAGTGAGCAGTTCTTC. Translated, it gives CASSRGLAGVVVVSSEQFF.

V and J are TRBV7-9 and TRBJ2-7; weak D call: TRBD2 (6 bases). Trimming removed 0 bases from V and 5 bases from J, with 11 bases in between. There are 14 residues in the CDR3. Germline V CDR1 and CDR2: SEHNR, FQNEAQ (reference sequence). The CDR3, as DNA: TGTGCCAGCAGCTTAGCGTGGGGCGGGAACGAGCAGTACTTC. This sequence encodes CASSLAWGGNEQYF.

This chain connects TRBV27 to TRBJ2-7; 13 nucleotides line up with TRBD2. The CDR3 covers 16 residues. The V and J ends lost 6 bases and 5 bases, in that order; junction bases with no gene match: 10. The germline V gene encodes CDR1 MNHEY and CDR2 SMNVEV (reference sequence). The DNA for the CDR3 is TGTGCCAGCAGAAGGGCCGGACTAGCGGGAGTCGACGAGCAGTACTTC. Its protein product is CASRRAGLAGVDEQYF.

The chain carries TRBV6-5 and TRBJ2-5, with 7 positions matching TRBD2. Germline loops: CDR1 MNHEY, CDR2 SVGAGI. This CDR3 has 14 amino acids. Unmatched junction bases numbered 6, after V lost 8 bases and J lost 0 bases. The CDR3 loop reads CASGSLADQETQYF. CDR3 sequence (DNA): TGTGCCAGCGGTTCGCTAGCGGACCAAGAGACCCAGTACTTC.

This sequence joins TRBV29-1 and TRBJ2-7; 9 bases agree with TRBD1. This CDR3 spans 14 amino acids. J was trimmed by 1 base and V by 2 bases; bases with no gene match: 3. Germline-derived CDR1 and CDR2 are SQVTM and ANQGSEA. The DNA of the CDR3 is TGCAGCGTTGAAACCGGGACAGGGTCCTACGAGCAGTACTTC. Its translation is CSVETGTGSYEQYF.

The chain combines TRBV2 with TRBJ2-7, with TRBD1 matching 10 bases. Germline CDR1 reads SNHLY; CDR2 reads FYNNEI. V lost 8 bases to trimming and J lost 8 bases; unmatched junction nucleotides: 9. The CDR3 loop spans 13 amino acids. In DNA, the CDR3 is TGTGCCAGCGAGGGACAGGGGACGCCCCAGCAGTACTTC. Amino acids: CASEGQGTPQQYF. Based on the CDR3 plus reference TRBV2 and TRBJ2-7, the full variable domain is EPEVTQTPSHQVTQMGQEVILRCVPISNHLYFYWYRQILGQKVEFLVSFYNNEISEKSEIFDDQFSVERPDGSNFTLKIRSTKLEDSAMYFCASEGQGTPQQYFGPGTRLTVT.

V usage is TRBV27 and J usage is TRBJ2-7; possible D gene TRBD1, 5 bases. Looked up from germline, CDR1 is MNHEY and CDR2 is SMNVEV (reference sequence). V was trimmed by 4 bases and J by 6 bases, leaving 13 bases between them. This CDR3 has 13 amino acids. Written as DNA, the CDR3 is TGTGCCAGCAGTTACGGCAGGGCTGGCGAGCAGTACTTC. This sequence encodes CASSYGRAGEQYF.

This clone was counted a single time. V gene TRBV11-3 combines with J gene TRBJ2-3; D gene ambiguous. Trimming shortened V by 1 base and J by 2 bases, and 10 bases separated the two germline ends. The CDR3 loop spans 15 amino acids. Germline V CDR1 and CDR2: SGHNT, YENEEA. DNA of the CDR3: TGTGCCAGCAGCTTAGGGGCAGCCCCCACAGATACGCAGTATTTT. Encoded protein: CASSLGAAPTDTQYF.

This chain connects TRBV5-4 to TRBJ1-2; D is ambiguous. V shed 2 bases and J shed 5 bases, with 7 bases lying between them. Germline V gene lookup returns CDR1 SGHNT and CDR2 YYREEE (reference sequence). The CDR3 is 12 residues long. The CDR3 bases are TGTGCCAGCAGCTTAGAACAATATGGCTACACCTTC. Translating gives CASSLEQYGYTF.

In its sample, this clone was seen once. This rearrangement joins TRBV7-2 to TRBJ2-3, with TRBD2 matching over 7 bases. Trimming took 7 bases from V and 3 from J; bases not matched to a gene: 7. This CDR3 has 14 residues. The germline gives CDR1 SGHTA, CDR2 FQGNSA. The CDR3 is CASTRGGGTDTQYF. DNA of the CDR3: TGTGCCAGCACCCGTGGGGGGGGGACAGATACGCAGTATTTT.

The rearrangement links TRBV15 to TRBJ1-5, with D perhaps TRBD1 (6 bases). Germline CDR1 and CDR2: LNHNV and YYDKDF (reference sequence). V was pared by 3 bases and J by 5 bases, with 14 bases between. The CDR3 totals 15 residues. The CDR3: CATSSLQGRDQPQHF. CDR3 DNA sequence: TGTGCCACCAGCAGTCTACAGGGTCGGGATCAGCCCCAGCATTTT.

This chain uses TRBV2 with TRBJ2-3; 16 nucleotides align to TRBD2. Unmatched junction bases numbered 4, after V lost 7 bases and J lost 0 bases. CDR3 length: 17 residues. CDR1 and CDR2 (germline): SNHLY, FYNNEI. The CDR3 DNA reads TGTGCCAGCATGGGACTAGCGGGAGGGCCAAGCACAGATACGCAGTATTTT. Translation gives CASMGLAGGPSTDTQYF.

The genes are TRBV5-8 and TRBJ2-3; 13 positions agree with TRBD2. The ends lost 4 bases at V and 2 bases at J; junction bases unmatched: 4. The CDR3 contains 16 residues. Germline V gene lookup returns CDR1 SGHTS and CDR2 YDEGEE. In DNA, the CDR3 is TGTGCCAGCAGCAGGGGGACTAGCGGGGTCACAGATACGCAGTATTTT. This codes for CASSRGTSGVTDTQYF.

The V gene is TRBV30, the J gene TRBJ1-5, with D perhaps TRBD1 (6 bases). The CDR3 length is 13 residues. V gave up 1 base and J gave up 11 bases, with 15 bases separating them. The germline gives CDR1 GTSNPN, CDR2 SVGIG (reference sequence). CDR3 sequence: CAWSGTAQMAQHF. As DNA, the CDR3 is TGTGCCTGGAGTGGGACAGCCCAAATGGCCCAGCATTTT. Drawing the rest from reference TRBV30 and TRBJ1-5, the complete variable domain is SQTIHQWPATLVQPVGSPLSLECTVEGTSNPNLYWYRQAAGRGLQLLFYSVGIGQISSEVPQNLSASRPQDRQFILSSKKLLLSDSGFYLCAWSGTAQMAQHFGDGTRLSIL.

This rearrangement joins TRBV5-4 to TRBJ2-1, with TRBD1 matching over 8 bases. The CDR3 has 16 residues. Per germline, CDR1 SGHNT and CDR2 YYREEE (reference sequence). The V segment lost 4 bases and the J segment 6 bases; nucleotides outside the gene matches: 12. The CDR3 loop reads CASSPPTIRGRNEQFF. The CDR3 DNA sequence: TGTGCCAGCAGCCCCCCAACAATCAGGGGGCGCAATGAGCAGTTCTTC.

The chain combines TRBV4-2 with TRBJ2-5, with D possibly matching TRBD1 (5 bases). Trimming left V 1 base short and J 5 bases short, with 11 bases between. CDR3 length: 14 residues. Germline V gene lookup returns CDR1 LGHNA and CDR2 YNFKEQ. CDR3 in DNA: TGTGCCAGCAGCCAAGGGGCAGGGCGGGAGACCCAGTACTTC. Its protein product is CASSQGAGRETQYF.

This sequence joins TRBV4-3 and TRBJ2-7; perhaps TRBD2 as D (6 bases). Per germline, CDR1 LGHNA and CDR2 YSLEER. There are 15 residues in the CDR3. V lost 2 bases and J lost 3, with 14 bases in between. The CDR3 protein is CASSQFSDGGYEQYF. The CDR3 region has the DNA TGCGCCAGCAGCCAATTTTCGGACGGGGGCTACGAGCAGTACTTC.

This chain connects TRBV9 to TRBJ1-4; D possibly corresponds to TRBD1 (6 bases). This CDR3 is built from 16 residues. V was trimmed by 1 base and J by 0 bases, leaving 10 bases between them. Germline V CDR1 and CDR2: SGDLS, YYNGEE. CDR3 in DNA: TGTGCCAGCAGCGTAACAGGGACAACAACTAATGAAAAACTGTTTTTT. Amino acids: CASSVTGTTTNEKLFF. The full variable domain, completed using reference TRBV9 and TRBJ1-4, is DSGVTQTPKHLITATGQRVTLRCSPRSGDLSVYWYQQSLDQGLQFLIQYYNGEERAKGNILERFSAQQFPDLHSELNLSSLELGDSALYFCASSVTGTTTNEKLFFGSGTQLSVL.

This clone was seen only a few times. This chain's CDR3 is CASMRVIDNEQFF. DNA for the CDR3: TGTGCCAGTATGAGGGTTATCGACAATGAGCAGTTCTTC. The chain is built from TRBV19 and TRBJ2-1, with D perhaps TRBD2 (5 bases). The CDR3 covers 13 residues. Germline-derived CDR1 and CDR2 are LNHDA and SQIVND (reference sequence). V was cut by 7 bases and J by 5 bases, with 12 bases left in between.

This sequence joins TRBV7-9 and TRBJ2-2, with a weak D call TRBD1 (5 bases). V lost 0 bases and J lost 3, with 8 bases in between. There are 15 residues in the CDR3. Per the germline V gene, CDR1 is SEHNR and CDR2 is FQNEAQ (reference sequence). The CDR3 protein is CASSLARQYTGELFF. For the CDR3, the DNA is TGTGCCAGCAGCTTAGCCCGACAGTACACCGGGGAGCTGTTTTTT.